The entry that follows covers one T cell receptor beta chain sequence. No antigen is known for it. TCRdb fed the 5' RACE reads into MiXCR, producing one record per CDR3 protein. The sample has tens of thousands of distinct CDR3 sequences; over 15% are singletons. Study-level findings and limits: Tumor memory CD4+ T cell TCR gene usage was found to cluster with blood and lymph node memory CD4+ cells and with lymph node naive CD4+ cells. Tumor Tregs overlapped most with tumor, then blood, naive CD4+ cells.

Deletions cut 1 base from V and 4 bases from J, with 10 bases between. The CDR3 contains 14 residues. Germline V gene lookup returns CDR1 SGHTA and CDR2 FQGNSA. The chain has TRBV7-2 and TRBJ1-2, with TRBD1 as a possible D gene (6 bases). Input material: naive CD4+ T cells sorted from blood. The subset here: naive CD4+ T cells, CD4+CD45RA+CD25-. The TCR comes from a female donor with breast cancer. The CDR3 loop is CASSLGGGVYGYTF. CDR3 nucleotide sequence: TGTGCCAGCAGCTTAGGAGGGGGGGTCTATGGCTACACCTTC. Full variable domain (remainder filled in from reference TRBV7-2 and TRBJ1-2): GAGVSQSPSNKVTEKGKDVELRCDPISGHTALYWYRQSLGQGLEFLIYFQGNSAPDKSGLPSDRFSAERTGGSVSTLTIQRTQQEDSAVYLCASSLGGGVYGYTFGSGTRLTVV.